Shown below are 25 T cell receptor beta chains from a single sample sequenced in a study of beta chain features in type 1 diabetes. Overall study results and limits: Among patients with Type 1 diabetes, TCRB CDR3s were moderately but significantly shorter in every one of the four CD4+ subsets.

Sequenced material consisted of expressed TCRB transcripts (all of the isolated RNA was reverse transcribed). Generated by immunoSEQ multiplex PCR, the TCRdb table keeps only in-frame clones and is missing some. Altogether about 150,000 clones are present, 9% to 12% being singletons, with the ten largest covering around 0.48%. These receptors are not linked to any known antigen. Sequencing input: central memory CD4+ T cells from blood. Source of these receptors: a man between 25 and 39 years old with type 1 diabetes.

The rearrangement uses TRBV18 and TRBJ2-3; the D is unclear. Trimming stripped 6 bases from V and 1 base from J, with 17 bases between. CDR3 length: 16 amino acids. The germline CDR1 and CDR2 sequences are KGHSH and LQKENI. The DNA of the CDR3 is TGTGCCAGCTCCGGCTCGAGAGGTGGAGGCACAGATACGCAGTATTTT. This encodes CASSGSRGGGTDTQYF. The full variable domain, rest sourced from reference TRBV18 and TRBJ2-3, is NAGVMQNPRHLVRRRGQEARLRCSPMKGHSHVYWYRQLPEEGLKFMVYLQKENIIDESGMPKERFSAEFPKEGPSILRIQQVVRGDSAAYFCASSGSRGGGTDTQYFGPGTRLTVL.

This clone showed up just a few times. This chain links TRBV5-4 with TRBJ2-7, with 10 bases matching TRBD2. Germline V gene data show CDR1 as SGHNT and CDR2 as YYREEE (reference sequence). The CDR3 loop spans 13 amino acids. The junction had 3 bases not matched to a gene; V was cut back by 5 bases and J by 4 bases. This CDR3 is CASRLAGVYEQYF. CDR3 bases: TGTGCCAGCAGGCTAGCGGGAGTATACGAGCAGTACTTC.

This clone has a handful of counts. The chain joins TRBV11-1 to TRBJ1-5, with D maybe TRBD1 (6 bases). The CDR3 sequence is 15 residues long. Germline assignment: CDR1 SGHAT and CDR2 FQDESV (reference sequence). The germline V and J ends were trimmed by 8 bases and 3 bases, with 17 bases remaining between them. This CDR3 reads CASDQWDIANQPQHF. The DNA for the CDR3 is TGTGCCAGCGACCAATGGGACATTGCCAATCAGCCCCAGCATTTT.

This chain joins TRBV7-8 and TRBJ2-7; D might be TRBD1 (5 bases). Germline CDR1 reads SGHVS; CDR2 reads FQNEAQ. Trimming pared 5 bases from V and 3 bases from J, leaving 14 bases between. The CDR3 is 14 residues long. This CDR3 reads CASSPQGLDYEQYF. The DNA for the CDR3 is TGTGCCAGCAGCCCCCAGGGTCTTGACTACGAGCAGTACTTC.

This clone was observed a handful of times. The CDR3 sequence: CAIAERGKSYEQYF. As DNA, the CDR3 is TGTGCCATCGCGGAAAGAGGGAAGTCCTACGAGCAGTACTTC. The genes are TRBV27 and TRBJ2-7; a possible D gene is TRBD2 (5 bases). The CDR3 is 14 amino acids. The V end lost 10 bases, the J end lost 1 base, and 17 bases lay between the germline ends. In germline, CDR1 is MNHEY, CDR2 SMNVEV (reference sequence).

The CDR3 reads CASSGTGGWGGYTF. As DNA, the CDR3 is TGTGCCAGCAGTGGGACAGGAGGTTGGGGCGGCTACACCTTC. The rearrangement uses TRBV2 and TRBJ1-2, with 7 bases fitting TRBD1. The CDR3 is 14 residues long. V trimming: 4 bases; J trimming: 8 bases; junction bases outside the gene matches: 10. Germline assignment: CDR1 SNHLY and CDR2 FYNNEI.

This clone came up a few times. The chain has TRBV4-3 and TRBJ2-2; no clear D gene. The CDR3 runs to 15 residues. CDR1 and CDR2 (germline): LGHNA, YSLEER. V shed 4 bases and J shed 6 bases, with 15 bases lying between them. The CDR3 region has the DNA TGCGCCAGCAGCCCTCGCTCGGGTTTGGCCGGGGAGCTGTTTTTT. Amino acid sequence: CASSPRSGLAGELFF.

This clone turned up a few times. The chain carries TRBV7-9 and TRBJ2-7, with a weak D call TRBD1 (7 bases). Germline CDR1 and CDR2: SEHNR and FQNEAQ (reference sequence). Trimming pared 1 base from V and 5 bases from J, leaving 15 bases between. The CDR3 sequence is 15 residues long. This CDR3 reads CASSLGGGGGDEQYF. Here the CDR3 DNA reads TGTGCCAGCAGCTTAGGAGGAGGGGGCGGCGACGAGCAGTACTTC.

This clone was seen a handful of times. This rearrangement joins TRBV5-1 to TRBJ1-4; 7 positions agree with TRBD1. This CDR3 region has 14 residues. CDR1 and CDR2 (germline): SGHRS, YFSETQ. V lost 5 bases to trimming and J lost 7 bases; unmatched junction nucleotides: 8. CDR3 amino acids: CASREGASVEKLFF. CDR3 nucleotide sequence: TGCGCCAGCAGAGAGGGGGCCAGCGTTGAAAAACTGTTTTTT.

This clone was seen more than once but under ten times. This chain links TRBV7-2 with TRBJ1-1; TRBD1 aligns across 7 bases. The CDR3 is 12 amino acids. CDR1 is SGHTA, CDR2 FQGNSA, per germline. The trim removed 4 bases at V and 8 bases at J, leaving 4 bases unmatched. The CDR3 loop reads CASSWRTGEAFF. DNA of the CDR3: TGTGCCAGCAGCTGGCGGACAGGCGAAGCTTTCTTT. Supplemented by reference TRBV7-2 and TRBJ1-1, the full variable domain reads GAGVSQSPSNKVTEKGKDVELRCDPISGHTALYWYRQSLGQGLEFLIYFQGNSAPDKSGLPSDRFSAERTGGSVSTLTIQRTQQEDSAVYLCASSWRTGEAFFGQGTRLTVV.

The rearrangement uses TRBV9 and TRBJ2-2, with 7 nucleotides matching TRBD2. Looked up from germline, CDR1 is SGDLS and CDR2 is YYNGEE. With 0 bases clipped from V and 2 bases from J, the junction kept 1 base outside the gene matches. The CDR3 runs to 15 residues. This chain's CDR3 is CASSVGDYNTGELFF. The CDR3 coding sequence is TGTGCCAGCAGCGTAGGGGACTACAACACCGGGGAGCTGTTTTTT.

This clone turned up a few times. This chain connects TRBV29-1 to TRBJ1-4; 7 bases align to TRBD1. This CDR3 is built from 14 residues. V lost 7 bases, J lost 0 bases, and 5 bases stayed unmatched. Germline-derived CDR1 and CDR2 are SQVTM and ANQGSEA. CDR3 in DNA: TGCAGCGGTAGACAGGGCTCAACTAATGAAAAACTGTTTTTT. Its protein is CSGRQGSTNEKLFF.

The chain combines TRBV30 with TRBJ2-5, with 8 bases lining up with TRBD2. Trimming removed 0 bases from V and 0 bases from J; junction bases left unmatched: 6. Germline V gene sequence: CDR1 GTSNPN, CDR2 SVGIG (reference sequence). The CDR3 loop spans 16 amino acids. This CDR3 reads CAWSVLTSGYQETQYF. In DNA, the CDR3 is TGTGCCTGGAGTGTACTCACTAGCGGCTACCAAGAGACCCAGTACTTC.

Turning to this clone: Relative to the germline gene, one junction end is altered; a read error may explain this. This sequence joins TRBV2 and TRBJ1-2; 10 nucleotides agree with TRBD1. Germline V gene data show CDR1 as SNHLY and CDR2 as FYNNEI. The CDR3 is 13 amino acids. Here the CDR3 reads CASRGGQGRQVFF. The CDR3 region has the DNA TGTGCCAGCAGGGGGGGACAGGGGCGTCAAGTCTTCTTC.

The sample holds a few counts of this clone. The CDR3 DNA reads TGCGCCAGCAGCTTGCGACTAGCGAAGTTCTTC. Protein: CASSLRLAKFF. V is TRBV5-1 and J is TRBJ2-1; 8 nucleotides align to TRBD2. The germline V gene has CDR1 SGHRS and CDR2 YFSETQ. After removal of 1 base from V and 14 bases from J, the junction contained 2 bases not matched to a gene. The CDR3 totals 11 residues.

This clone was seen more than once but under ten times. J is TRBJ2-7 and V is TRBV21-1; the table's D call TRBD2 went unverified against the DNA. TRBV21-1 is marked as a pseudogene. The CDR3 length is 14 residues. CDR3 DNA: TGTGCCAGCAGCGACAGGACTAGCGGGAGCGAGCAGTACTTC. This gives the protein CASSDRTSGSEQYF.

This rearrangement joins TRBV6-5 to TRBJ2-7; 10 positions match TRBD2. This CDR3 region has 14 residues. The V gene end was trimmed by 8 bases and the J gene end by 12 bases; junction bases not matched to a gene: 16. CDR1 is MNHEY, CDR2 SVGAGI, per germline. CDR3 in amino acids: CASGDPGLATGLYF. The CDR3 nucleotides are TGTGCCAGCGGGGACCCGGGACTAGCGACCGGCTTGTACTTC.

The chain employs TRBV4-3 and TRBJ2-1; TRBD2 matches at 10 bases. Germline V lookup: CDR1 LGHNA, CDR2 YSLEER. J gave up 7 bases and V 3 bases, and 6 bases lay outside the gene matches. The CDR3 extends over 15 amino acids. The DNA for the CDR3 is TGCGCCAGCAGCCATAATGCAGCGGGAGGGAATGAGCAGTTCTTC. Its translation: CASSHNAAGGNEQFF.

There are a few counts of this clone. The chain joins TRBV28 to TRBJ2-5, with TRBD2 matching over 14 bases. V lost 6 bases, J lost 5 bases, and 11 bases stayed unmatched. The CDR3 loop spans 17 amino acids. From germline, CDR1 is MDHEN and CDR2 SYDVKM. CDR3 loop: CASSPLGLAGGFETQYF. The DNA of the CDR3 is TGTGCCAGCAGCCCTCTTGGACTAGCGGGAGGATTTGAGACCCAGTACTTC. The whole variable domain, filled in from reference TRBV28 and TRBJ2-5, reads DVKVTQSSRYLVKRTGEKVFLECVQDMDHENMFWYRQDPGLGLRLIYFSYDVKMKEKGDIPEGYSVSREKKERFSLILESASTNQTSMYLCASSPLGLAGGFETQYFGPGTRLLVL.

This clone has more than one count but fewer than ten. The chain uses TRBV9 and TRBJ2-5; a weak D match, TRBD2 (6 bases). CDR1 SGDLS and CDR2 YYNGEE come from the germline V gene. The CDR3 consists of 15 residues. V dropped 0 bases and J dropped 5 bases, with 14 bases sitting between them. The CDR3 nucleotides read TGTGCCAGCAGCGTAGGTGGTCAGGGAGGTGAGACCCAGTACTTC. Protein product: CASSVGGQGGETQYF.

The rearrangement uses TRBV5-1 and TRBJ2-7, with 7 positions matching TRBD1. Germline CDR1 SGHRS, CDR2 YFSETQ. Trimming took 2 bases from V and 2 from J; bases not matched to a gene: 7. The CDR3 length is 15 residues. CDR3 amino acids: CASSFLTGYTYEQYF. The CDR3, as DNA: TGCGCCAGCAGCTTCTTGACAGGGTATACCTACGAGCAGTACTTC.

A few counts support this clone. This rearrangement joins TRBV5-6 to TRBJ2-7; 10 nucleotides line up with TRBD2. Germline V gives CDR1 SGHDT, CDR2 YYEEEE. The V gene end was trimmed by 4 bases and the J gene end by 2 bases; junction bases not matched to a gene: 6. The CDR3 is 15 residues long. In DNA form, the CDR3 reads TGTGCCAGCAGCGAAGGACTAGCGGATGCCTACGAGCAGTACTTC. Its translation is CASSEGLADAYEQYF.

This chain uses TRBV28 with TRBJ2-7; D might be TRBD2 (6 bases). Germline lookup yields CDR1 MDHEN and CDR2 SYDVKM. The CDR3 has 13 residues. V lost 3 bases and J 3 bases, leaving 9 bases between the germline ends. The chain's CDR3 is CASSLPGVYEQYF. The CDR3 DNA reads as TGTGCCAGCAGTTTGCCGGGAGTCTACGAGCAGTACTTC.

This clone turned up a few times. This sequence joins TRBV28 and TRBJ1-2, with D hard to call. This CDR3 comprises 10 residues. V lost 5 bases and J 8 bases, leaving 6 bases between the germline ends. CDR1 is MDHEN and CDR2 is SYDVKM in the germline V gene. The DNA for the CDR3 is TGTGCCAGCAGTGCGAAAGGCTACACCTTC. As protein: CASSAKGYTF.

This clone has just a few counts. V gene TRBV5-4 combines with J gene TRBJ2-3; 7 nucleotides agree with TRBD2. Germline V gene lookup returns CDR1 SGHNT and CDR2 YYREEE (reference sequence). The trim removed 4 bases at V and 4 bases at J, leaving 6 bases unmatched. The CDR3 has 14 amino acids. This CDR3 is CASSPPRGADTQYF. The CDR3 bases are TGTGCCAGCAGCCCCCCACGGGGGGCAGATACGCAGTATTTT.